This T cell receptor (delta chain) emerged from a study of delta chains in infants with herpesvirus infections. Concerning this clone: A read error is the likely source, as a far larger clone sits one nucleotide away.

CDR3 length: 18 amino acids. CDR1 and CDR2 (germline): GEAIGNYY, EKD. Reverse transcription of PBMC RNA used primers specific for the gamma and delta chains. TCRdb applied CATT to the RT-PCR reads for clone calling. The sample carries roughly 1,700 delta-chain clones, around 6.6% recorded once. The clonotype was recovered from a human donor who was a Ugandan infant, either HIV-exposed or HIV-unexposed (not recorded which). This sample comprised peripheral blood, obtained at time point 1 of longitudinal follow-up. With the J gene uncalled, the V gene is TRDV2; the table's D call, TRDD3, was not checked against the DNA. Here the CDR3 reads CACDTGGYESWDTRQVFF. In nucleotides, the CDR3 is TGTGCCTGTGACACCGGGGGATATGAATCCTGGGACACCCGACAGGTGTTTTTC.